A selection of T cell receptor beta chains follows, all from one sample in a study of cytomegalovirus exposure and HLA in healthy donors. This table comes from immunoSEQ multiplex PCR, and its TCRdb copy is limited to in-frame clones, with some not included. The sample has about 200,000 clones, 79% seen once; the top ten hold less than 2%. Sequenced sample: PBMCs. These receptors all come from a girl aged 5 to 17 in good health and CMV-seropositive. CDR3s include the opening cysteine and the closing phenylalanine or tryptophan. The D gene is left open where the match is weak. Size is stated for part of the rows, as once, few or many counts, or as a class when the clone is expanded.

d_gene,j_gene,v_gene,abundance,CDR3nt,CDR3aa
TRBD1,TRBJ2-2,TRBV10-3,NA,TGTGCCATCAGTGAAGACAGGGGAGCCGGGGAGCTGTTTTTT,CAISEDRGAGELFF
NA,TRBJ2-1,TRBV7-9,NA,TGTGCCAGCAGCTTATCCGTGGGGGGGCGGGGTGAGCAGTTCTTC,CASSLSVGGRGEQFF
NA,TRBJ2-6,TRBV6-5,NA,TGTGCCAGCGCGGTCCCTGGGGCCAACGTCCTGACTTTC,CASAVPGANVLTF
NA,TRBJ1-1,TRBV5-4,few,TGTGCCAGCAGCCAGTCACAGGGCCTCACTGAAGCTTTCTTT,CASSQSQGLTEAFF
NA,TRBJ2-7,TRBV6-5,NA,TGTGCCACTAAAACGGGGTACGAGCAGTACTTC,CATKTGYEQYF
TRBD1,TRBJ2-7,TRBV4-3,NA,TGCGCCAGCAGCCAGACCGGACAGGCCGGCTACGAGCAGTACTTC,CASSQTGQAGYEQYF
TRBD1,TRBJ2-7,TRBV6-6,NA,TGTGCCAGCACAGGGACAGGGGCCTACGAGCAGTACTTC,CASTGTGAYEQYF
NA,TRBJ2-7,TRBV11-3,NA,TGTGCCAGCAGCCCCACGACTCAGGGGATGGACGAGCAGTACTTC,CASSPTTQGMDEQYF
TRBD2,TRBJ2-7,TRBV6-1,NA,TGTGCCAGCAGTGAGACTAGCGGGGAGTCCTACGAGCAGTACTTC,CASSETSGESYEQYF
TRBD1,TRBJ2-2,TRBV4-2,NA,TGTGCCAGCAGCCAAGAACGGGACAGTTTTTTCACCGGGGAGCTGTTTTTT,CASSQERDSFFTGELFF
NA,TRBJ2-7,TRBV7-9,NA,TGTGCCAGCAGCTTTTCAACTTACGAGCAGTACTTC,CASSFSTYEQYF
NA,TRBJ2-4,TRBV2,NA,TGTGCCAGCAAGGACGGGAGAAACATTCAGTACTTC,CASKDGRNIQYF
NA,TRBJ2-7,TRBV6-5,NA,TGTGCCAGCAGTTACATGGCGGCTTCCTACGAGCAGTACTTC,CASSYMAASYEQYF
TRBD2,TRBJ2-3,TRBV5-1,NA,TGCGCCAGCAGGGTCGGGGGGACAGATACGCAGTATTTT,CASRVGGTDTQYF
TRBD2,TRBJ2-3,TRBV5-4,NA,TGTGCCAGCAGCCCCGCGGGGGGGGCCACAGATACGCAGTATTTT,CASSPAGGATDTQYF
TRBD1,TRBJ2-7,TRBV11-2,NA,TGTGCCAGCAGCCCCGGGACAGGGGAGCAGTACTTC,CASSPGTGEQYF
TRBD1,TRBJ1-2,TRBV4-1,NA,TGCGCCAGCAGCCAAGTGGACAGGGACTATGGCTACACCTTC,CASSQVDRDYGYTF
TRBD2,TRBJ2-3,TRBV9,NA,TGTGCCAGCAGCGTAGAGGGGAGGACTAGCGGGGGGAGCACGCAGTATTTT,CASSVEGRTSGGSTQYF
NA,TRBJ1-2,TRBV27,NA,TGTGCCAGCAGTCCCCACTCGGGGAGCGCCCCTAACTATGGCTACACCTTC,CASSPHSGSAPNYGYTF
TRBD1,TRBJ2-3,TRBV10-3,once,TGTGCCATCAGCCCGGGACAGAGCACAGATACGCAGTATTTT,CAISPGQSTDTQYF
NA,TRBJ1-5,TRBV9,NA,TGTGCCAGCAGCGTAGGGGGGGACTCTCATCAGCCCCAGCATTTT,CASSVGGDSHQPQHF
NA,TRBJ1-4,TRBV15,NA,TGTGCCACCAGCAGTAACAGGGCAGCAACTAATGAAAAACTGTTTTTT,CATSSNRAATNEKLFF
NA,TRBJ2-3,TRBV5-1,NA,TGCGCCAGCAGCTCCAACACAGATACGCAGTATTTT,CASSSNTDTQYF
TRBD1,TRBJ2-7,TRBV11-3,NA,TGTGCCAGCAGCCAATATGGACCGGGACAGGGCACCTACGAGCAGTACTTC,CASSQYGPGQGTYEQYF
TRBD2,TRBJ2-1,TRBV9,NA,TGTGCCAGCAGCCTTCTAGCGGGGGGGTACAATGAGCAGTTCTTC,CASSLLAGGYNEQFF
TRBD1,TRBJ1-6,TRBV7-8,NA,TGTGCCAGCAGCCCGTGGGACAGAACACCCCTCCACTTT,CASSPWDRTPLHF
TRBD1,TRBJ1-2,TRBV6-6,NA,TGTGCCAGCAGTTCCCAGGGGGCGGGGGGCTACACCTTC,CASSSQGAGGYTF
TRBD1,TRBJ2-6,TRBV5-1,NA,TGCGCCAGCAGACAGGGGGCTACCTCTGGGGCCAACGTCCTGACTTTC,CASRQGATSGANVLTF
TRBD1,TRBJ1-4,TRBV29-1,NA,TGCAGCGTCCGACAGGGTTCGACTAATGAAAAACTGTTTTTT,CSVRQGSTNEKLFF
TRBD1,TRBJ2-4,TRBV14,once,TGTGCCAGCAGCCCGACGGAGACAGGGAAGGCCAAAAACATTCAGTACTTC,CASSPTETGKAKNIQYF
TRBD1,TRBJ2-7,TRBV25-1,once,TGTGCCAGCAGTGCTACAGGGGGCAGGGAGCAGTACTTC,CASSATGGREQYF
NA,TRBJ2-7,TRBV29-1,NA,TGCAGCGTTTTAGAGGCAGAGTCCTACGAGCAGTACTTC,CSVLEAESYEQYF
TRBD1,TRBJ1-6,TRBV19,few,TGTGCCAGTAGCAGGACAGGGATCGGATCACCCCTCCACTTT,CASSRTGIGSPLHF
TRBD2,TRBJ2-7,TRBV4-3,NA,TGCGCCAGCAGCCACATTAGCGGGGGGAACTCCTACGAGCAGTACTTC,CASSHISGGNSYEQYF
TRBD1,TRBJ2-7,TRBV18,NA,TGTGCCAGCTCACCACCATGGTCGGGACAGGACCAACACGAGCAGTACTTC,CASSPPWSGQDQHEQYF
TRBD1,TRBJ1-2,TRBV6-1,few,TGTGCCAGCAGTAACGGACAGGGCCCATATGGCTACACCTTC,CASSNGQGPYGYTF
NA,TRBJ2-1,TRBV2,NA,TGTGCCAGCAGTGATTTCACTTTGAACAATGAGCAGTTCTTC,CASSDFTLNNEQFF
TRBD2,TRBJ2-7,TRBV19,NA,TGTGCCAGTAGTATGTCAATTGGGGAGACTAGCGACTTC,CASSMSIGETSDF
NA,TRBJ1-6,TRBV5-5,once,TGTGCCAGCAGCACCGGCACAGGGATGAATTCACCCCTCCACTTT,CASSTGTGMNSPLHF
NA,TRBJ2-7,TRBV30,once,TGTGCCTGGATGAGGGCCCAGTTCAGCTCCTACGAGCAGTACTTC,CAWMRAQFSSYEQYF
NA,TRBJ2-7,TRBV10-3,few,TGTGCCATCAGTCAGGGTGTGGACGAGCAGTACTTC,CAISQGVDEQYF
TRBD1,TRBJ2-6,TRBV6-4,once,TGTGCCAGCAGTGATCCGGGACAGACGATTTCTGGGGCCAACGTCCTGACTTTC,CASSDPGQTISGANVLTF
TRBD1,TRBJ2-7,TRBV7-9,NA,TGTGCCAGCACTCTTCAAGGGACAGGGTCCTACGAGCAGTACTTC,CASTLQGTGSYEQYF
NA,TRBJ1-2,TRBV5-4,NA,TGTGCCAGCAGCCCGGACAGTAACTATGGCTACACCTTC,CASSPDSNYGYTF
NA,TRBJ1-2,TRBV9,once,TGTGCCAGCAGCGTAGACCCAACCGGCTATGGCTACACCTTC,CASSVDPTGYGYTF
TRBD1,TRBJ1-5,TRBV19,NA,TGTGCCAGTAGTATAGGGTACGGACAGGGTTTTGGGTCCAATCAGCCCCAGCATTTT,CASSIGYGQGFGSNQPQHF
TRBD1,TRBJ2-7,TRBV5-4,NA,TGTGCCAGCAGCTTAGGACAGGGGTCTAGCTACGAGCAGTACTTC,CASSLGQGSSYEQYF
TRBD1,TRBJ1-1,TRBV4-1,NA,TGCGCCAGCAGCCAAGCCGCACCCCGACAGGGGAACACTGAAGCTTTCTTT,CASSQAAPRQGNTEAFF
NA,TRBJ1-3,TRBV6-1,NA,TGTGCCAGCAGTGGCGGACTGCTCCGAAACACCATATATTTT,CASSGGLLRNTIYF
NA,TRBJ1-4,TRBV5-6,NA,TGTGCCAGCAGCCCCCGCGGGGGAGGGCCTAATGAAAAACTGTTTTTT,CASSPRGGGPNEKLFF
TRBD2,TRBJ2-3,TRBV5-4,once,TGTGCCAGCAGCTCTGGACTAGCGGGGACGAGCACAGATACGCAGTATTTT,CASSSGLAGTSTDTQYF
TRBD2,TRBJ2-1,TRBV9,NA,TGTGCCAGCAGCGTAGGTTCGCGGGGGGGCGTCGTGTCCTACAATGAGCAGTTCTTC,CASSVGSRGGVVSYNEQFF
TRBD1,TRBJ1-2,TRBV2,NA,TGTGCCAGCAGAGAGGACAGGGGCTATCACTATGGCTACACCTTC,CASREDRGYHYGYTF